What follows are 28 T cell receptor beta chains derived from one specimen sequenced in a study of cytomegalovirus exposure and HLA in healthy donors. The repertoire was sequenced with immunoSEQ multiplex PCR; TCRdb's copy has only in-frame clones and lacks some. The table records under 150,000 clones, approximately 93% of them present only once. Sample: PBMCs. Every receptor here comes from a young man in good health and CMV-seronegative.

V usage is TRBV30 and J usage is TRBJ1-1, with 8 bases aligning to TRBD1. The CDR3 sequence is 16 residues long. Germline V gene sequence: CDR1 GTSNPN, CDR2 SVGIG (reference sequence). Trimming removed 0 bases from V and 3 bases from J; junction bases left unmatched: 9. The CDR3 here is CAWSVLAGGADTEAFF. The CDR3 region has the DNA TGTGCCTGGAGTGTACTGGCAGGGGGCGCGGACACTGAAGCTTTCTTT.

The V gene is TRBV9, the J gene TRBJ2-1, with 8 nucleotides matching TRBD1. CDR3 length: 16 residues. Looked up from germline, CDR1 is SGDLS and CDR2 is YYNGEE. Trimming removed 0 bases from V and 0 bases from J; junction bases left unmatched: 2. The CDR3 coding sequence is TGTGCCAGCAGCGTAGGAGGACAGGGCTCCTACAATGAGCAGTTCTTC. Translated: CASSVGGQGSYNEQFF.

The chain carries TRBV30 and TRBJ1-1; the D gene is possibly TRBD1 (6 bases). Trimming removed 3 bases at V and 1 base at J, with 9 bases between. The germline V gene encodes CDR1 GTSNPN and CDR2 SVGIG (reference sequence). The CDR3 is 13 amino acids. CDR3 DNA: TGTGCCTGGAGGGGACACGGGAACACTGAAGCTTTCTTT. It is translated as CAWRGHGNTEAFF.

The chain links TRBV6-1 to TRBJ1-1; the D gene is possibly TRBD1 (6 bases). Germline CDR1 is MNHNS and CDR2 is SASEGT. This CDR3 has 14 residues. V lost 6 bases to trimming and J lost 2 bases, with 13 bases between them. The CDR3 region is CASSGTFSNTEAFF. DNA of the CDR3: TGTGCCAGCAGCGGGACATTCTCTAACACTGAAGCTTTCTTT.

The rearrangement links TRBV5-8 to TRBJ2-7, with 10 bases aligning to TRBD1. The CDR3 has 15 amino acids. The germline gives CDR1 SGHTS, CDR2 YDEGEE. J was trimmed by 6 bases and V by 0 bases; bases with no gene match: 6. CDR3 in DNA: TGTGCCAGCAGCTTGGGGAGACAGGGGGCTTTCGAGCAGTACTTC. Its translation is CASSLGRQGAFEQYF.

This sequence joins TRBV7-9 and TRBJ2-3; unclear D gene. V gave up 1 base and J gave up 0 bases, with 11 bases separating them. The CDR3 is 16 amino acids. CDR1 SEHNR and CDR2 FQNEAQ come from the germline V gene (reference sequence). DNA of the CDR3: TGTGCCAGCAGCTTAGTGGTGGGCATCAGCACAGATACGCAGTATTTT. Its protein product is CASSLVVGISTDTQYF.

V and J are TRBV5-4 and TRBJ2-5; 8 bases fit TRBD2. The CDR3 contains 13 residues. After removal of 3 bases from V and 4 bases from J, the junction contained 2 bases not matched to a gene. CDR1 and CDR2 from the germline V gene are SGHNT and YYREEE (reference sequence). Written as DNA, the CDR3 is TGTGCCAGCAGCTCGGGGGGGGGAGAGACCCAGTACTTC. It encodes CASSSGGGETQYF.

V gene TRBV7-9 combines with J gene TRBJ1-2, with TRBD1 matching over 11 bases. With 5 bases clipped from V and 8 bases from J, the junction kept 7 bases outside the gene matches. Germline lookup yields CDR1 SEHNR and CDR2 FQNEAQ (reference sequence). The CDR3 has 14 residues. CDR3 amino acids: CASSQRTGGEGYTF. The CDR3 DNA reads as TGTGCCAGCAGCCAACGGACAGGGGGCGAAGGCTACACCTTC.

The sample holds one count of this clone. This chain uses TRBV10-1 with TRBJ2-7; 7 nucleotides align to TRBD1. The V gene's germline CDR1 is WNHNN and CDR2 SYGVQD (reference sequence). After removal of 2 bases from V and 5 bases from J, the junction contained 18 bases not matched to a gene. CDR3 length: 18 residues. The DNA for the CDR3 is TGCGCCAGCAGTGAGCCATTAGGACAGGTCCTGCTTTGCCACGAGCAGTACGTC. It yields the protein CASSEPLGQVLLCHEQYV.

This sequence joins TRBV9 and TRBJ2-5; 14 positions match TRBD2. Germline V gives CDR1 SGDLS, CDR2 YYNGEE. The CDR3 is made up of 17 amino acids. V was clipped by 0 bases and J by 2 bases; unmatched bases: 3. CDR3 in DNA: TGTGCCAGCAGCGTAGGGGGACTAGCGGGAGAGCAAGAGACCCAGTACTTC. This encodes CASSVGGLAGEQETQYF.

This chain links TRBV11-3 with TRBJ2-7; D is ambiguous. The V end lost 0 bases, the J end lost 5 bases, and 11 bases lay between the germline ends. Germline CDR1 and CDR2: SGHNT and YENEEA. The CDR3 contains 14 residues. CDR3 in amino acids: CASSLDPPEHEQYF. CDR3 nucleotide sequence: TGTGCCAGCAGCTTAGACCCTCCGGAGCACGAGCAGTACTTC. The variable domain in full, with the rest retrieved from reference TRBV11-3 and TRBJ2-7, is EAGVVQSPRYKIIEKKQPVAFWCNPISGHNTLYWYLQNLGQGPELLIRYENEEAVDDSQLPKDRFSAERLKGVDSTLKIQPAELGDSAVYLCASSLDPPEHEQYFGPGTRLTVT.

The CDR3 loop is CASSKDRGRSGANVLTF. The DNA for the CDR3 is TGTGCCAGCAGCAAAGACAGGGGCCGCTCTGGGGCCAACGTCCTGACTTTC. J is TRBJ2-6 and V is TRBV9, with 8 bases matching TRBD1. Germline assignment: CDR1 SGDLS and CDR2 YYNGEE. Losses at the gene ends were 4 bases for V and 0 bases for J; bases not matched to a gene: 6. This CDR3 is built from 17 residues.

The chain recombines TRBV27 with TRBJ2-7, with 8 bases aligning to TRBD1. V shed 7 bases and J 1 base; nucleotides not matched to a gene: 9. The CDR3 has 15 amino acids. Germline CDR1 reads MNHEY; CDR2 reads SMNVEV (reference sequence). In nucleotides, the CDR3 is TGTGCCAGCACCCCATCGACAGGGGCTTCCTACGAGCAGTACTTC. It specifies CASTPSTGASYEQYF.

J is TRBJ1-1 and V is TRBV2; 7 bases match TRBD1. The CDR3 length is 15 residues. V lost 6 bases, J lost 1 base, and 8 bases stayed unmatched. Germline lookup yields CDR1 SNHLY and CDR2 FYNNEI. The CDR3 reads CASRGQTGGNTEAFF. As DNA, the CDR3 is TGTGCCAGCAGGGGACAGACAGGAGGGAACACTGAAGCTTTCTTT.

The rearrangement links TRBV7-3 to TRBJ2-1; the D is unclear. V lost 5 bases and J lost 6, with 17 bases in between. The CDR3 length is 15 residues. The germline V gene encodes CDR1 SGHTA and CDR2 FQGTGA. CDR3 DNA sequence: TGTGCCAGCAGCACCGGTCGGTCATTACTCAATGAGCAGTTCTTC. The encoded protein is CASSTGRSLLNEQFF. Complete variable domain (other parts from reference TRBV7-3 and TRBJ2-1): GAGVSQTPSNKVTEKGKYVELRCDPISGHTALYWYRQSLGQGPEFLIYFQGTGAADDSGLPNDRFFAVRPEGSVSTLKIQRTERGDSAVYLCASSTGRSLLNEQFFGPGTRLTVL.

The chain is built from TRBV6-4 and TRBJ2-3; 9 nucleotides match TRBD2. Losses at the gene ends were 4 bases for V and 0 bases for J; bases not matched to a gene: 2. CDR1 and CDR2 from the germline V gene are MRHNA and SNTAGT. This CDR3 is 15 amino acids long. The CDR3 coding sequence is TGTGCCAGCAGTGCGACTAGCGGTAGCACAGATACGCAGTATTTT. Its translation is CASSATSGSTDTQYF.

V usage is TRBV20-1 and J usage is TRBJ2-1; possibly TRBD1 for D (6 bases). Trimming shortened V by 6 bases and J by 7 bases, and 10 bases separated the two germline ends. CDR3 size: 11 residues. Looked up from germline, CDR1 is DFQATT and CDR2 is SNEGSKA (reference sequence). CDR3 sequence (DNA): TGCAGTGCCGTAACAGGGAATGAGCAGTTCTTC. It yields the protein CSAVTGNEQFF.

The chain joins TRBV29-1 to TRBJ1-5; tentatively, D is TRBD1 (5 bases). V dropped 4 bases and J dropped 1 base, with 8 bases sitting between them. The CDR3 sequence is 13 residues long. Germline loops: CDR1 SQVTM, CDR2 ANQGSEA. The CDR3, as DNA: TGCAGCGTTGGCCCAGGGAGCAATCAGCCCCAGCATTTT. Translation gives CSVGPGSNQPQHF.

The V gene is TRBV13, the J gene TRBJ2-7; no definite D call. There are 13 residues in the CDR3. Trimming took off 1 base at V and 0 bases at J, with 4 bases between the two ends. CDR1 is PRHDT, CDR2 FYEKMQ, per germline (reference sequence). The CDR3 bases are TGTGCCAGCAGCTTAGCGTACTCCTACGAGCAGTACTTC. Translation: CASSLAYSYEQYF.

The rearrangement uses TRBV6-1 and TRBJ1-2, with D maybe TRBD1 (5 bases). Germline V gene data show CDR1 as MNHNS and CDR2 as SASEGT. V lost 2 bases, J lost 4 bases, and 11 bases lay in between. This CDR3 is 14 amino acids long. CDR3 residues: CASSERGDSYGYTF. DNA of the CDR3: TGTGCCAGCAGTGAAAGAGGGGACTCCTATGGCTACACCTTC.

J is TRBJ1-5 and V is TRBV30, with D possibly TRBD1 on 6 matching bases. V was pared by 2 bases and J by 2 bases, with 10 bases between. Germline V gene lookup returns CDR1 GTSNPN and CDR2 SVGIG (reference sequence). This CDR3 has 14 amino acids. DNA for the CDR3: TGTGCCTGGAGTAACGGACAGCGCAATCAGCCCCAGCATTTT. The encoded protein is CAWSNGQRNQPQHF.

V usage is TRBV28 and J usage is TRBJ1-1, with D tentatively TRBD1 (6 bases). Trimming took 10 bases from V and 7 from J, leaving 16 bases between them. Germline V gene sequence: CDR1 MDHEN, CDR2 SYDVKM. The CDR3 length is 12 residues. CDR3 region: CATAIQGHEAFF. Here the CDR3 DNA reads TGTGCCACCGCGATACAGGGCCATGAAGCTTTCTTT. Using reference TRBV28 and TRBJ1-1 for the parts outside the CDR3, the full variable domain is DVKVTQSSRYLVKRTGEKVFLECVQDMDHENMFWYRQDPGLGLRLIYFSYDVKMKEKGDIPEGYSVSREKKERFSLILESASTNQTSMYLCATAIQGHEAFFGQGTRLTVV.

V usage is TRBV27 and J usage is TRBJ2-1; 10 bases are shared with TRBD1. This CDR3 is built from 13 residues. V lost 8 bases and J lost 8; bases outside the gene matches: 6. CDR1 MNHEY and CDR2 SMNVEV come from the germline V gene (reference sequence). CDR3 region: CASAGTGVHEQFF. DNA for the CDR3: TGTGCCAGCGCCGGGACAGGGGTACATGAGCAGTTCTTC.

This chain connects TRBV30 to TRBJ1-1, with 8 nucleotides matching TRBD1. J gave up 6 bases and V 2 bases, and 2 bases lay outside the gene matches. CDR1 GTSNPN and CDR2 SVGIG come from the germline V gene (reference sequence). The CDR3 runs to 12 residues. The CDR3 sequence is CAWSQGAAEAFF. In DNA, the CDR3 is TGTGCCTGGAGTCAGGGGGCGGCTGAAGCTTTCTTT.

CDR3 loop: CAWSPGQYTEAFF. In DNA form, the CDR3 reads TGTGCCTGGAGTCCAGGACAGTACACTGAAGCTTTCTTT. The chain carries TRBV30 and TRBJ1-1; TRBD1 might be the D (6 bases). Trimming took 2 bases from V and 3 from J, leaving 10 bases between them. The CDR3 is 13 amino acids. Germline loops: CDR1 GTSNPN, CDR2 SVGIG (reference sequence).

The genes are TRBV2 and TRBJ1-6, with D maybe TRBD1 (5 bases). The germline V gene encodes CDR1 SNHLY and CDR2 FYNNEI. The CDR3 totals 17 residues. V lost 7 bases to trimming and J lost 5 bases, with 21 bases between them. The CDR3 region has the DNA TGTGCCAGCAACCCAAAAGTTGGGGCAGAGAATAATTCACCCCTCCACTTT. The encoded protein is CASNPKVGAENNSPLHF.

The CDR3 nucleotides are TGTGCCAGCAGTCCCCCCCTATTAGGACAGGGGAGGTACTTC. Its protein is CASSPPLLGQGRYF. V usage is TRBV6-5 and J usage is TRBJ2-7, with TRBD1 identical over 9 bases. In germline, CDR1 is MNHEY, CDR2 SVGAGI. Losses at the gene ends were 5 bases for V and 12 bases for J; bases not matched to a gene: 14. CDR3 length: 14 amino acids.

The chain uses TRBV30 and TRBJ1-6; D remains ambiguous. The V gene's germline CDR1 is GTSNPN and CDR2 SVGIG (reference sequence). The V end was cut by 5 bases, the J end by 10 bases, with 18 bases between. This CDR3 is built from 14 residues. The CDR3 DNA follows: TGTGCCTGGGTGGGGAGGCCGGGGAAATCACCCCTCCACTTT. Its protein product is CAWVGRPGKSPLHF. The variable domain in full, with the rest retrieved from reference TRBV30 and TRBJ1-6, is SQTIHQWPATLVQPVGSPLSLECTVEGTSNPNLYWYRQAAGRGLQLLFYSVGIGQISSEVPQNLSASRPQDRQFILSSKKLLLSDSGFYLCAWVGRPGKSPLHFGNGTRLTVT.